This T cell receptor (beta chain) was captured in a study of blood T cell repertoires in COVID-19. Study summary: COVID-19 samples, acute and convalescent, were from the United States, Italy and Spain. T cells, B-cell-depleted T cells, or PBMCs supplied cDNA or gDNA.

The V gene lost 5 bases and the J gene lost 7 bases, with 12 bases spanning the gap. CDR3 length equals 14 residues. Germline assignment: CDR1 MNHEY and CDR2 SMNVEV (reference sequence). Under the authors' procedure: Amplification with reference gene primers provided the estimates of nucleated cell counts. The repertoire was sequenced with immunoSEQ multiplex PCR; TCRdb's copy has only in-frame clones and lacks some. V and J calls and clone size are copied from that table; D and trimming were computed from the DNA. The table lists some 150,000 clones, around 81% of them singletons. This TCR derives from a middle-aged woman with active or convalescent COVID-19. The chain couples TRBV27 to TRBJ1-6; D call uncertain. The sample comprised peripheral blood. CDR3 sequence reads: CASSPFELNSPLHF. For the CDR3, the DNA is TGTGCCAGCAGTCCCTTTGAGCTGAATTCACCCCTCCACTTT.